The clone carrying this T cell receptor beta chain was picked up a small number of times. The CDR3 sequence is 19 residues long. V lost 1 base and J lost 2; bases outside the gene matches: 8. The germline V gene has CDR1 SGHAT and CDR2 FQNNGV. TCRdb independently ran MiXCR on the RT-PCR reads; one entry per CDR3 protein. The top ten clones hold around 28% of a sample with roughly 190,000 distinct CDR3 sequences, approximately 12% of them seen once. This specimen belongs to a study of response to subunit inactivated influenza vaccine. These data were also filed under a second study, of T cells expressing NK-cell markers. Per that study: Beta-chain TCR cDNA was generated via 5'RACE template switching with UMIs.

The sequence came from a man aged 45-65 years who received an inactivated influenza vaccine. This sample comprised CD8+ T cells sorted from PBMCs, obtained 11 to 12 days after vaccination. V usage is TRBV11-2 and J usage is TRBJ2-3; 14 bases are shared with TRBD2. The chain's CDR3 is CASSLGTSGGYINTDTQYF. In DNA form, the CDR3 reads TGTGCCAGCAGCTTAGGGACTAGCGGGGGGTACATTAACACAGATACGCAGTATTTT. The whole variable domain, filled in from reference TRBV11-2 and TRBJ2-3, reads EAGVAQSPRYKIIEKRQSVAFWCNPISGHATLYWYQQILGQGPKLLIQFQNNGVVDDSQLPKDRFSAERLKGVDSTLKIQPAKLEDSAVYLCASSLGTSGGYINTDTQYFGPGTRLTVL.